This entry is about one TCR beta chain. The sample originates from a study of blood T cell repertoires in COVID-19. Overall study context: Material from acute and convalescent COVID-19 was sourced from the United States, Italy and Spain.

Seattle patients were enrolled during active infection and followed longitudinally. The CDR3 totals 18 residues. Trimming took 4 bases from V and 0 from J; bases not matched to a gene: 14. CDR1 is SQVTM and CDR2 is ANQGSEA in the germline V gene. Original analysis: From reference gene primer amplification, estimates of nucleated cell counts were derived. Assay used: immunoSEQ multiplex PCR; TCRdb lists only in-frame clones, some missing. That table gives V, J and clone size, and the DNA gave D and trimming. The sample carries roughly 150,000 clones, roughly 78% recorded once. Material: peripheral blood. The V gene is TRBV29-1, the J gene TRBJ2-5, with 10 positions matching TRBD2. This receptor was identified in a woman aged 60-75 years with COVID-19, enrolled during active disease. The CDR3 nucleotides are TGCAGCGTTGTTGTGGCTAGCGGGAGCCCTTTGTACCAAGAGACCCAGTACTTC. Translating it yields CSVVVASGSPLYQETQYF.